The table lists the clone carrying this TCR beta chain with many counts. Its target is not known. Together with a sample-barcoded 5' primer, a J-beta primer mix was included in a second PCR lasting roughly 6 to 12 cycles. TCRdb ran MiXCR on the 5' RACE reads and lists one entry per CDR3 protein. The table has around 900,000 distinct CDR3 sequences, less than 35% seen once. This CDR3 region has 18 residues. CDR1 and CDR2 (germline): DFQATT, SNEGSKA (reference sequence). The J segment lost 2 bases and the V segment lost 0 bases, leaving 11 bases of the junction unmatched. This specimen comes from a study of blood T cells in healthy people across ages. Whole-study findings and limits: Percentage of naive T cells showed a strong correlation with TCR beta diversity.

This rearrangement joins TRBV20-1 to TRBJ1-2; 11 nucleotides match TRBD1. Input material: blood. This TCR derives from a woman of 80 years or more in good health. The CDR3 bases are TGCAGTGCTAGAGATATGGGGGGACAGGGGGTGTCAAACTATGGCTACACCTTC. Translating it yields CSARDMGGQGVSNYGYTF.